The clone carrying this T cell receptor beta chain was detected a few times. Its antigen remains unknown. Between the trimmed V and J ends, which lost 8 bases and 8 bases, there was a span of 12 bases. The CDR3 runs 11 residues. Germline CDR1 and CDR2: LNHDA and SQIVND (reference sequence). The sample is drawn from a study of cytomegalovirus exposure and HLA in healthy donors. Overall study results and limits: A later analysis linked a missense variant in DCLRE1C to the trimming of TCR beta V and J genes. Most of the TCR beta V segments (in an earlier analysis) were productive either about 90% or about 30% of the time.

PCR primers comprised 60 Vbeta and 13 Jbeta primers. Generated by immunoSEQ multiplex PCR, the TCRdb table keeps only in-frame clones and is missing some. The sample records approximately 80,000 clones, over 70% being singletons. The chain recombines TRBV19 with TRBJ1-1, with D possibly matching TRBD1 (5 bases). The sample taken for sequencing was PBMCs. This receptor was taken from a man aged 25 to 40 in good health and CMV-seropositive. CDR3 residues: CASWQGMEAFF. The CDR3 region has the DNA TGTGCCAGTTGGCAGGGAATGGAAGCTTTCTTT.